This T cell receptor beta chain was identified during a study of technical replicates of blood from a handful of donors. Generated by immunoSEQ multiplex PCR, the TCRdb table keeps only in-frame clones and is missing some. The sample shows 85,000 to 100,000 clones, approximately 95% of them seen only once. CDR3 length equals 14 residues. Germline assignment: CDR1 LNHDA and CDR2 SQIVND (reference sequence). V was clipped by 5 bases and J by 2 bases; unmatched bases: 4. This sequence joins TRBV19 and TRBJ2-7, with 9 positions matching TRBD2. The sequencing sample was made of T cells isolated from PBMCs. This receptor was identified in a human donor in good health. The CDR3 region is CASSVASGAYEQYF. The DNA of the CDR3 is TGTGCCAGTAGTGTGGCTAGCGGGGCCTACGAGCAGTACTTC.